This T cell receptor (beta chain) emerged from a study of blood T cell repertoires in COVID-19. The V end was cut by 3 bases, the J end by 6 bases, with 18 bases between. Looked up from germline, CDR1 is SGDLS and CDR2 is YYNGEE. This CDR3 is built from 15 residues. TCRdb's table, derived via immunoSEQ multiplex PCR, lists solely in-frame clones and lacks some. Of 200,000 or so clones detected, approximately 88% appear once; the ten largest clones hold roughly 2.3%. This TCR was recovered from a woman aged 40 to 55 with acute COVID-19. V and J are TRBV9 and TRBJ2-5, with D possibly matching TRBD1 (6 bases). The sample was PBMCs or T cells enriched from blood (not recorded which). The DNA of the CDR3 is TGTGCCAGCAGCGAAGGGGGTCCACCCGCCCAGACCCAGTACTTC. It encodes CASSEGGPPAQTQYF.